This paragraph reports one TCR beta chain. Antigen specificity is unknown. These data are taken from a study of blood T cells in healthy people across ages. The study's findings and limits: Unsorted PBMCs blocked a conclusive comparison of naive and antigen-experienced cells. Diversity estimates drawn from one million T cells were deemed underestimates.

Trimming took 1 base from V and 5 from J; bases not matched to a gene: 0. The CDR3 sequence is 15 residues long. CDR1 and CDR2 from the germline V gene are MGHDK and SYGVNS. PCR was performed a second time for 7 to 11 cycles using a sample-barcoded 5' primer and a J-beta primer mix. From each sample, at least 2.5 million paired-end reads containing CDR3 were obtained. TCRdb ran MiXCR on the 5' RACE reads and lists one entry per CDR3 protein. The sample has 800,000 or so distinct CDR3 sequences, about half seen once; the top ten hold less than 20%. What was sequenced was blood. V and J are TRBV25-1 and TRBJ2-1, with 12 bases that match TRBD2. The sequence was collected from a man of 80 years or more in good health. The CDR3 sequence: CASSEWTSGNNEQFF. CDR3 bases: TGTGCCAGCAGTGAATGGACTAGCGGGAACAATGAGCAGTTCTTC.